Listed here are 27 T cell receptor beta chains from one sample, sequenced in a study of shared clonotypes between healthy human individuals. The repertoire was sequenced with immunoSEQ multiplex PCR; TCRdb's copy has only in-frame clones and lacks some. The sample yields roughly 660,000 clones, 90% seen once. The sequencing sample was made of memory CD8+ T cells from PBMCs. Stated subset: CD45RO+ cells pooled with CCR7-negative TemRA cells. These TCRs come from a man aged 18 to 35 in good health. Some clones in this sample may be carry-over from other donors' samples.

V and J are TRBV27 and TRBJ2-6; 8 bases are a match to TRBD1. V lost 4 bases to trimming and J lost 2 bases; unmatched junction nucleotides: 10. CDR3 size: 18 residues. Germline CDR1 and CDR2: MNHEY and SMNVEV (reference sequence). CDR3 in DNA: TGTGCCAGCAGTTCCCGAGCGCAGGGGGCGCCTGGGGCCAACGTCCTGACTTTC. This encodes CASSSRAQGAPGANVLTF.

The V and J genes are TRBV6-5 and TRBJ2-1; 9 bases are shared with TRBD1. The germline CDR1 and CDR2 sequences are MNHEY and SVGAGI. V shed 4 bases, J shed 9 bases, and the junction held 10 bases outside the gene matches. The CDR3 is 15 residues long. The DNA of the CDR3 is TGTGCCAGCAGTTTGGGACAGGGAAAGTTTTTTGAGCAGTTCTTC. Translation gives CASSLGQGKFFEQFF.

The gene calls are TRBV28 and TRBJ2-2, with TRBD2 identical over 9 bases. Losses at the gene ends were 6 bases for V and 6 bases for J; bases not matched to a gene: 8. CDR1 MDHEN and CDR2 SYDVKM come from the germline V gene. The CDR3 is 15 residues long. CDR3 sequence: CASSSQAGGPGELFF. The DNA for the CDR3 is TGTGCCAGCAGCAGTCAAGCGGGAGGCCCCGGGGAGCTGTTTTTT.

J is TRBJ2-2 and V is TRBV4-3, with 13 bases fitting TRBD2. With V trimmed by 3 bases and J by 6 bases, 1 base remained unmatched. CDR1 and CDR2 (germline): LGHNA, YSLEER. The CDR3 is made up of 15 amino acids. The CDR3 region is CASSQTSGRPGELFF. DNA for the CDR3: TGCGCCAGCAGCCAGACTAGCGGGAGGCCCGGGGAGCTGTTTTTT.

The rearrangement joins TRBV11-2 to TRBJ2-7, with 12 bases identical to TRBD2. The V gene end was trimmed by 5 bases and the J gene end by 7 bases; junction bases not matched to a gene: 15. There are 17 residues in the CDR3. In germline, CDR1 is SGHAT, CDR2 FQNNGV. CDR3 sequence reads: CASSPIMATSGSLEQYF. In nucleotides, the CDR3 is TGTGCCAGCAGCCCTATTATGGCGACTAGCGGGAGTCTTGAGCAGTACTTC.

A remark on this clone: The sample contains more than one DNA sequence encoding this CDR3. This rearrangement joins TRBV21-1 to TRBJ2-1; the DNA was not compared with TRBD1, the D call given in the table. TRBV21-1 is a recognized pseudogene. The CDR3 is made up of 17 amino acids. The CDR3 here is CASSKGPPWCSYNEQFF. The DNA of the CDR3 is TGTGCCAGCAGCAAGGGGCCGCCCTGGTGCTCCTACAATGAGCAGTTCTTC.

V gene TRBV6-1 combines with J gene TRBJ2-3; perhaps D is TRBD1 or TRBD2 (5 bases each). V shed 8 bases and J shed 1 base, with 16 bases lying between them. This CDR3 is 15 amino acids long. Germline assignment: CDR1 MNHNS and CDR2 SASEGT. CDR3 nucleotide sequence: TGTGCCAGCGGAAGGGACCCCTCTCGCACAGATACGCAGTATTTT. It encodes CASGRDPSRTDTQYF.

This clone is a singleton in its sample. CDR3: CASSHIGTGGTGELFF. The CDR3 nucleotides read TGTGCCAGCAGCCACATCGGGACAGGGGGCACCGGGGAGCTGTTTTTT. The chain uses TRBV28 and TRBJ2-2, with 11 positions matching TRBD1. The CDR3 has 16 residues. CDR1 and CDR2 from the germline V gene are MDHEN and SYDVKM. J lost 4 bases, V lost 6 bases, and 7 bases had no gene match.

This chain connects TRBV13 to TRBJ2-3, with TRBD2 identical over 10 bases. The CDR3 runs to 16 residues. Looked up from germline, CDR1 is PRHDT and CDR2 is FYEKMQ (reference sequence). V shed 2 bases, J shed 6 bases, and the junction held 8 bases outside the gene matches. This CDR3 reads CASSLRPSGSTDTQYF. CDR3 DNA: TGTGCCAGCAGCTTACGGCCTAGCGGGAGTACGGATACGCAGTATTTT.

The genes are TRBV7-3 and TRBJ2-7; 9 bases fit TRBD2. Trimming removed 5 bases from V and 0 bases from J; junction bases left unmatched: 5. From germline, CDR1 is SGHTA and CDR2 FQGTGA. There are 15 residues in the CDR3. The DNA for the CDR3 is TGTGCCAGCAGCCCAGCAGCGGGAGGCTCCTACGAGCAGTACTTC. Its protein product is CASSPAAGGSYEQYF.

The chain joins TRBV19 to TRBJ2-7; perhaps D is TRBD1 or TRBD2 (5 bases each). The CDR3 is 15 residues long. Trimming pared 3 bases from V and 0 bases from J, leaving 12 bases between. Germline-derived CDR1 and CDR2 are LNHDA and SQIVND (reference sequence). CDR3 residues: CASSMQAGSSYEQYF. The CDR3 nucleotides read TGTGCCAGTAGTATGCAAGCAGGGAGCTCCTACGAGCAGTACTTC.

The J gene is TRBJ2-7, the V gene TRBV7-9, with D possibly matching TRBD2 (6 bases). The CDR3 runs 17 residues. With 5 bases removed from V and 6 bases from J, the gap between germline ends came to 26 bases. Germline lookup yields CDR1 SEHNR and CDR2 FQNEAQ (reference sequence). CDR3 residues: CASSASGLANTLGEQYF. CDR3 coding DNA: TGTGCCAGCAGCGCCTCGGGGCTAGCGAACACCCTTGGCGAGCAGTACTTC.

The J gene is TRBJ2-2, the V gene TRBV10-3, with unresolved D. The germline V and J ends were trimmed by 4 bases and 3 bases, with 9 bases remaining between them. CDR1 and CDR2 (germline): ENHRY, SYGVKD. The CDR3 has 14 residues. CDR3 nucleotide sequence: TGTGCCATCAGTGTAGGGTACGACACCGGGGAGCTGTTTTTT. Translating it yields CAISVGYDTGELFF.

The genes are TRBV4-2 and TRBJ2-3; 7 positions agree with TRBD2. CDR3 length equals 17 residues. Per germline, CDR1 LGHNA and CDR2 YNFKEQ. Unmatched junction bases numbered 11, after V lost 0 bases and J lost 5 bases. The CDR3 region is CASSQELGFGRLDTQYF. As DNA, the CDR3 is TGTGCCAGCAGCCAAGAGTTGGGGTTCGGGAGGCTAGATACGCAGTATTTT.

The genes are TRBV5-4 and TRBJ1-1, with 8 nucleotides matching TRBD1. Germline CDR1 SGHNT, CDR2 YYREEE (reference sequence). This CDR3 contains 15 residues. J gave up 4 bases and V 3 bases, and 8 bases lay outside the gene matches. The CDR3 DNA is TGTGCCAGCAGCTCCTACGACAGGGGAGGCACTGAAGCTTTCTTT. This translates into CASSSYDRGGTEAFF.

V gene TRBV27 combines with J gene TRBJ2-7; a possible D gene is TRBD1 (5 bases). Looked up from germline, CDR1 is MNHEY and CDR2 is SMNVEV (reference sequence). V lost 2 bases and J lost 3, with 8 bases in between. The CDR3 has 13 residues. The CDR3 protein is CASSLGALYEQYF. In DNA, the CDR3 is TGTGCCAGCAGTTTAGGGGCCCTCTACGAGCAGTACTTC.

The chain links TRBV7-2 to TRBJ2-5; 9 bases match TRBD1. The V and J ends lost 1 base and 13 bases, in that order; junction bases with no gene match: 7. Germline lookup yields CDR1 SGHTA and CDR2 FQGNSA. The length of the CDR3 is 13 residues. CDR3 sequence (DNA): TGTGCCAGCAGCTTAGGGAGGACAGGGGACCCGTACTTC. Translating it yields CASSLGRTGDPYF.

The J gene is TRBJ2-5, the V gene TRBV7-2; 7 bases match TRBD2. V lost 2 bases and J lost 2; bases outside the gene matches: 5. Germline CDR1 is SGHTA and CDR2 is FQGNSA. This CDR3 has 15 amino acids. The CDR3 DNA reads TGTGCCAGCAGCTTACTGGGGGGGGTACAAGAGACCCAGTACTTC. It codes for CASSLLGGVQETQYF.

The genes are TRBV6-5 and TRBJ2-1; 7 bases are shared with TRBD1. V shed 5 bases, J shed 1 base, and the junction held 2 bases outside the gene matches. Germline values: CDR1 MNHEY, CDR2 SVGAGI. This CDR3 contains 14 residues. The CDR3 spells CASSPTGSYNEQFF. The DNA for the CDR3 is TGTGCCAGCAGTCCGACAGGGTCCTACAATGAGCAGTTCTTC.

The rearrangement joins TRBV27 to TRBJ2-7, with 10 bases matching TRBD2. CDR3 length equals 16 residues. The junction had 4 bases not matched to a gene; V was cut back by 2 bases and J by 0 bases. The V gene's germline CDR1 is MNHEY and CDR2 SMNVEV (reference sequence). The CDR3 DNA is TGTGCCAGCAGTTTAACTAGCGGGATGGGCTCCTACGAGCAGTACTTC. It is translated as CASSLTSGMGSYEQYF.

The chain uses TRBV10-3 and TRBJ1-2; TRBD1 matches 9 bases. The CDR3 runs 16 residues. V was clipped by 2 bases and J by 5 bases; unmatched bases: 9. Germline V gene sequence: CDR1 ENHRY, CDR2 SYGVKD. This chain's CDR3 is CAISEPPGDRVYGYTF. The CDR3 region has the DNA TGTGCCATCAGTGAGCCACCGGGGGACAGGGTGTATGGCTACACCTTC.

With respect to this clone: Other DNA sequences within the sample encode an identical CDR3. The chain joins TRBV7-9 to TRBJ1-1; maybe TRBD1 (5 bases). The length of the CDR3 is 12 residues. From germline, CDR1 is SEHNR and CDR2 FQNEAQ (reference sequence). The germline V and J ends were trimmed by 5 bases and 4 bases, with 8 bases remaining between them. CDR3 bases: TGTGCCAGCAGCCCGGGGGGCACTGAAGCTTTCTTT. Encoded protein: CASSPGGTEAFF.

This clone appeared a single time. The chain joins TRBV7-9 to TRBJ2-7; TRBD2 is a possible D gene (5 bases). Germline V gives CDR1 SEHNR, CDR2 FQNEAQ (reference sequence). The CDR3 is 12 residues long. The germline V and J ends were trimmed by 4 bases and 6 bases, with 10 bases remaining between them. The CDR3 loop reads CASSYTSFEQYF. The CDR3 DNA is TGTGCCAGCAGCTATACTAGTTTCGAGCAGTACTTC.

J is TRBJ1-1 and V is TRBV19; no firm D call. The CDR3 is 11 amino acids. V lost 7 bases and J lost 3, with 6 bases in between. Germline V gene lookup returns CDR1 LNHDA and CDR2 SQIVND (reference sequence). CDR3 loop: CASTWYTEAFF. The CDR3, as DNA: TGTGCCAGTACCTGGTACACTGAAGCTTTCTTT.

The chain recombines TRBV28 with TRBJ1-2, with a possible D match to TRBD1 (5 bases). This CDR3 comprises 12 residues. Germline V gives CDR1 MDHEN, CDR2 SYDVKM. Trimming removed 3 bases from V and 12 bases from J, with 14 bases in between. As DNA, the CDR3 is TGTGCCAGCAGTTTTGCGGGGGGGTTTCACACCTTC. It translates to CASSFAGGFHTF.

The chain recombines TRBV2 with TRBJ1-1; 7 bases line up with TRBD1. The V gene end was trimmed by 2 bases and the J gene end by 0 bases; junction bases not matched to a gene: 9. From germline, CDR1 is SNHLY and CDR2 FYNNEI. This CDR3 comprises 17 residues. The CDR3 DNA follows: TGTGCCAGCAGTGAAACAGAGACAGGGCCCGTGAACACTGAAGCTTTCTTT. Its translation: CASSETETGPVNTEAFF.

The chain links TRBV18 to TRBJ2-7, with 12 bases matching TRBD2. This CDR3 is built from 15 residues. The germline V gene encodes CDR1 KGHSH and CDR2 LQKENI. The J segment lost 7 bases and the V segment lost 3 bases, leaving 7 bases of the junction unmatched. The CDR3 region is CASSPARLAGEEQYF. CDR3 sequence (DNA): TGTGCCAGCTCACCGGCCAGACTAGCGGGAGAAGAGCAGTACTTC.